This T cell receptor (beta chain) comes out of a study of T cell changes during pregnancy in multiple sclerosis. Here immunoSEQ multiplex PCR was the method, and the copy in TCRdb shows in-frame clones only, minus some. The sample has approximately 49,000 clones; roughly 90% are singletons. Germline V gene sequence: CDR1 LNHDA, CDR2 SQIVND (reference sequence). This CDR3 spans 16 amino acids. V was pared by 1 base and J by 5 bases, with 14 bases between. The chain couples TRBV19 to TRBJ2-2; tentatively, D is TRBD2 (7 bases). The receptor comes from a female donor in good health, enrolled as a control in a pregnancy study. The input for sequencing was peripheral blood, taken after pregnancy. The CDR3 coding sequence is TGTGCCAGTAGTATAGGAGGGGGGGCAGTAACCGGGGAGCTGTTTTTT. Translation gives CASSIGGGAVTGELFF.